These 24 T cell receptor beta chains were sequenced from one sample in a study of technical replicates of blood from four donors. TCRdb keeps only in-frame clones here, not all; method: immunoSEQ multiplex PCR. The sample holds about 14,000 clones; around 82% are singletons and the top ten take 10% to 13%. The sequenced sample consisted of PBMCs. The receptor set was obtained from a human donor in good health.

V usage is TRBV6-5 and J usage is TRBJ2-5; 7 nucleotides line up with TRBD1. V lost 9 bases and J lost 4; bases outside the gene matches: 5. This CDR3 has 12 amino acids. Germline V gene lookup returns CDR1 MNHEY and CDR2 SVGAGI. The CDR3 protein is CASTGVGETQYF. The CDR3 DNA follows: TGTGCCAGTACAGGGGTGGGAGAGACCCAGTACTTC.

This clone was observed a single time. The chain carries TRBV9 and TRBJ2-2; 9 nucleotides line up with TRBD2. CDR3 size: 16 residues. Germline V lookup: CDR1 SGDLS, CDR2 YYNGEE. After removal of 6 bases from V and 6 bases from J, the junction contained 12 bases not matched to a gene. The CDR3 loop reads CASIPDRVAGAGELFF. In DNA, the CDR3 is TGTGCCAGCATCCCCGACAGGGTAGCGGGAGCCGGGGAGCTGTTTTTT.

This chain uses TRBV4-1 with TRBJ2-7; D is ambiguous. This CDR3 contains 14 residues. V was clipped by 2 bases and J by 4 bases, with 12 bases between them. Germline assignment: CDR1 MGHRA and CDR2 YSYEKL. The CDR3 region has the DNA TGCGCCAGCAGCCAAACCGACGTGGAGTACGAGCAGTACTTC. Encoded protein: CASSQTDVEYEQYF.

This clone was counted a single time. This chain joins TRBV6-5 and TRBJ1-2; D might be TRBD1 (5 bases). The CDR3 is made up of 15 amino acids. The V end lost 0 bases, the J end lost 3 bases, and 11 bases lay between the germline ends. Germline loops: CDR1 MNHEY, CDR2 SVGAGI. The CDR3 region has the DNA TGTGCCAGCAGTTACTCGCCAGGGCCTGACTATGGCTACACCTTC. Residues: CASSYSPGPDYGYTF.

This chain joins TRBV11-2 and TRBJ2-7; D remains ambiguous. With 5 bases removed from V and 2 bases from J, the gap between germline ends came to 10 bases. CDR3 size: 13 residues. Germline V gene data show CDR1 as SGHAT and CDR2 as FQNNGV. CDR3 in DNA: TGTGCCAGCAGCCTTAGTGAAACCTACGAGCAGTACTTC. The encoded protein is CASSLSETYEQYF.

The CDR3 loop is CASSLELNLGDTEAFF. CDR3 bases: TGTGCCAGCAGCTTGGAACTCAACCTAGGGGACACTGAAGCTTTCTTT. J is TRBJ1-1 and V is TRBV5-8; possible D gene TRBD1, 5 bases. Deletions cut 0 bases from V and 3 bases from J, with 15 bases between. CDR1 and CDR2 (germline): SGHTS, YDEGEE. The CDR3 consists of 16 residues.

CDR3 nucleotides: TGTGCCAGCAGTTTATTGGGACTAGCTGCTGAGACCCAGTACTTC. Encoded protein: CASSLLGLAAETQYF. The chain has TRBV27 and TRBJ2-5, with 9 bases fitting TRBD2. Germline CDR1 reads MNHEY; CDR2 reads SMNVEV (reference sequence). The CDR3 length is 15 residues. V was clipped by 1 base and J by 5 bases; unmatched bases: 5.

This clone was counted a few times. V usage is TRBV4-2 and J usage is TRBJ1-3; possibly TRBD1 for D (5 bases). The V end was cut by 0 bases, the J end by 0 bases, with 12 bases between. Germline loops: CDR1 LGHNA, CDR2 YNFKEQ. This CDR3 contains 17 residues. As DNA, the CDR3 is TGTGCCAGCAGCCAAGAGGCGGGACCCTCCTCTGGAAACACCATATATTTT. Encoded protein: CASSQEAGPSSGNTIYF.

The CDR3 is CASSFGQGYTEAFF. CDR3 DNA sequence: TGTGCCAGCAGCTTCGGACAGGGATACACTGAAGCTTTCTTT. V is TRBV5-6 and J is TRBJ1-1, with 8 bases that match TRBD1. V gave up 2 bases and J gave up 3 bases; unmatched junction bases: 3. Per the germline V gene, CDR1 is SGHDT and CDR2 is YYEEEE. CDR3 length equals 14 residues.

This clone has a single count. This sequence joins TRBV10-2 and TRBJ1-5, with D possibly being TRBD1 (5 bases). Trimming stripped 6 bases from V and 0 bases from J, with 15 bases between. This CDR3 is 16 amino acids long. In germline, CDR1 is WSHSY, CDR2 SAAADI. CDR3 in amino acids: CASSTTGFYSNQPQHF. CDR3 coding DNA: TGCGCCAGCAGCACCACAGGATTCTATAGCAATCAGCCCCAGCATTTT.

The chain joins TRBV2 to TRBJ2-1; 11 bases line up with TRBD2. V lost 6 bases to trimming and J lost 3 bases; unmatched junction nucleotides: 4. The CDR3 length is 15 residues. From germline, CDR1 is SNHLY and CDR2 FYNNEI. The CDR3 spells CASRTSGSVYNEQFF. The CDR3, as DNA: TGTGCCAGCAGAACTAGCGGGAGCGTCTACAATGAGCAGTTCTTC.

The rearrangement uses TRBV28 and TRBJ2-1; 14 bases match TRBD2. Germline-derived CDR1 and CDR2 are MDHEN and SYDVKM. This CDR3 spans 17 amino acids. V lost 2 bases to trimming and J lost 9 bases; unmatched junction nucleotides: 9. CDR3 in DNA: TGTGCCAGCAGTTTAGACTCGGGACTAGCGGGAGTGGGTGAGCAGTTCTTC. Translating gives CASSLDSGLAGVGEQFF.

This rearrangement joins TRBV7-7 to TRBJ2-2, with D tentatively TRBD2 (6 bases). The CDR3 extends over 14 amino acids. V gave up 4 bases and J gave up 3 bases, with 9 bases separating them. CDR1 is SSHAT, CDR2 FNYEAQ, per germline (reference sequence). The CDR3 spells CASSSGLDTGELFF. Written as DNA, the CDR3 is TGTGCCAGCAGCTCGGGACTGGACACCGGGGAGCTGTTTTTT.

The chain couples TRBV2 to TRBJ1-5; 7 nucleotides line up with TRBD1. The J segment lost 7 bases and the V segment lost 6 bases, leaving 12 bases of the junction unmatched. CDR1 SNHLY and CDR2 FYNNEI come from the germline V gene. The CDR3 runs to 15 residues. The CDR3 here is CASSQDGGGGQPQHF. CDR3 sequence (DNA): TGTGCCAGCAGCCAGGATGGAGGGGGCGGGCAGCCCCAGCATTTT.

The rearrangement joins TRBV18 to TRBJ2-7; no firm D call. CDR1 KGHSH and CDR2 LQKENI come from the germline V gene. The CDR3 is 14 amino acids. The V and J ends lost 1 base and 5 bases respectively, with 12 bases between them. The CDR3 sequence is CASSPLPGVDEQYF. The CDR3 DNA reads as TGTGCCAGCTCACCACTCCCAGGTGTGGACGAGCAGTACTTC.

This clone was observed once. This chain connects TRBV7-8 to TRBJ2-5, with D perhaps matching TRBD2 (5 bases). The CDR3 runs 14 residues. V dropped 5 bases and J dropped 4 bases, with 14 bases sitting between them. Germline V gene sequence: CDR1 SGHVS, CDR2 FQNEAQ. CDR3 nucleotide sequence: TGTGCCAGCAGCGTTACGGGGATTGGAGAGACCCAGTACTTC. Translating gives CASSVTGIGETQYF. Based on the CDR3 plus reference TRBV7-8 and TRBJ2-5, the full variable domain is GAGVSQSPRYKVAKRGQDVALRCDPISGHVSLFWYQQALGQGPEFLTYFQNEAQLDKSGLPSDRFFAERPEGSVSTLKIQRTQQEDSAVYLCASSVTGIGETQYFGPGTRLLVL.

The chain links TRBV18 to TRBJ1-4; 8 nucleotides agree with TRBD1. The CDR3 has 15 amino acids. The V segment lost 3 bases and the J segment 1 base; nucleotides outside the gene matches: 1. Per germline, CDR1 KGHSH and CDR2 LQKENI. In nucleotides, the CDR3 is TGTGCCAGCTCACCGGACAGGGAAACTAATGAAAAACTGTTTTTT. Translation gives CASSPDRETNEKLFF.

This chain uses TRBV6-5 with TRBJ1-2; D perhaps matches TRBD1 (6 bases). The CDR3 is 14 amino acids. V gave up 5 bases and J gave up 8 bases, with 18 bases separating them. Germline CDR1 and CDR2: MNHEY and SVGAGI. The CDR3 is CASSVGGASIGYTF. Here the CDR3 DNA reads TGTGCCAGCAGTGTCGGGGGGGCTTCTATCGGCTACACCTTC.

This clone turned up a few times. The gene calls are TRBV29-1 and TRBJ1-2, with D perhaps TRBD1 (6 bases). The CDR3 is 13 residues long. CDR1 and CDR2 from the germline V gene are SQVTM and ANQGSEA. The V and J ends lost 3 bases and 1 base respectively, with 9 bases between them. The CDR3 loop reads CSVERDNNYGYTF. CDR3 sequence (DNA): TGCAGCGTTGAGAGGGACAATAACTATGGCTACACCTTC.

The CDR3 nucleotides are TGCGCCAGCAGCTTGGAGTCTAGCGGGCGGAGGGGAGAGACCCAGTACTTC. Amino acid sequence: CASSLESSGRRGETQYF. The chain couples TRBV5-1 to TRBJ2-5; 8 positions agree with TRBD2. This CDR3 contains 17 residues. J gave up 4 bases and V 0 bases, and 11 bases lay outside the gene matches. CDR1 is SGHRS, CDR2 YFSETQ, per germline.

The chain employs TRBV6-4 and TRBJ2-3; 15 positions match TRBD2. Germline V CDR1 and CDR2: MRHNA, SNTAGT. This CDR3 region has 16 residues. V was pared by 8 bases and J by 1 base, with 4 bases of the junction left unmatched. Here the CDR3 DNA reads TGTGCCAGCCGGACTAGCGGGAGGGGGCGCACAGATACGCAGTATTTT. Amino acid sequence: CASRTSGRGRTDTQYF.

The chain has TRBV29-1 and TRBJ2-1; TRBD1 aligns across 8 bases. J lost 9 bases, V lost 6 bases, and 7 bases had no gene match. CDR1 is SQVTM, CDR2 ANQGSEA, per germline. The CDR3 extends over 12 amino acids. The CDR3 loop reads CSVRQGTAEQFF. Here the CDR3 DNA reads TGCAGCGTGAGACAGGGGACTGCTGAGCAGTTCTTC.

CDR3 bases: TGTGCCACCCGGACTAGCGGGGGCTACGAGCAGTACTTC. It translates to CATRTSGGYEQYF. The chain joins TRBV28 to TRBJ2-7; 13 nucleotides match TRBD2. The J segment lost 3 bases and the V segment lost 10 bases, leaving 3 bases of the junction unmatched. The CDR3 runs to 13 residues. Germline V gene sequence: CDR1 MDHEN, CDR2 SYDVKM.

The chain is built from TRBV2 and TRBJ2-5, with 8 bases that match TRBD2. The CDR3 totals 17 residues. After removal of 3 bases from V and 1 base from J, the junction contained 10 bases not matched to a gene. The germline V gene has CDR1 SNHLY and CDR2 FYNNEI. The CDR3, as DNA: TGTGCCAGCAGTGACCGGCTACTAGCGGACACCCAAGAGACCCAGTACTTC. The encoded protein is CASSDRLLADTQETQYF.